This T cell receptor beta chain was sequenced in a study of blood T cell repertoires in COVID-19. Background on the study: In each case, the material was cDNA or gDNA derived from T cells, B-cell-depleted T cells, or PBMCs.

The CDR3 runs 14 residues. Germline CDR1 and CDR2: LNHDA and SQIVND (reference sequence). With 5 bases clipped from V and 4 bases from J, the junction kept 3 bases outside the gene matches. Libraries were prepared by immunoSEQ multiplex PCR; TCRdb keeps only in-frame clonotypes and omits some of them. The data show approximately 180,000 clones, 70% to 85% seen once. This clonotype was sampled from a woman aged 60-75 years with acute COVID-19. Material for sequencing was PBMCs or T cells enriched from blood (not recorded which). The V gene is TRBV19, the J gene TRBJ2-2, with 8 nucleotides matching TRBD1. CDR3: CASSAGQGTGELFF. The CDR3 region has the DNA TGTGCCAGTAGTGCCGGACAGGGCACCGGGGAGCTGTTTTTT.